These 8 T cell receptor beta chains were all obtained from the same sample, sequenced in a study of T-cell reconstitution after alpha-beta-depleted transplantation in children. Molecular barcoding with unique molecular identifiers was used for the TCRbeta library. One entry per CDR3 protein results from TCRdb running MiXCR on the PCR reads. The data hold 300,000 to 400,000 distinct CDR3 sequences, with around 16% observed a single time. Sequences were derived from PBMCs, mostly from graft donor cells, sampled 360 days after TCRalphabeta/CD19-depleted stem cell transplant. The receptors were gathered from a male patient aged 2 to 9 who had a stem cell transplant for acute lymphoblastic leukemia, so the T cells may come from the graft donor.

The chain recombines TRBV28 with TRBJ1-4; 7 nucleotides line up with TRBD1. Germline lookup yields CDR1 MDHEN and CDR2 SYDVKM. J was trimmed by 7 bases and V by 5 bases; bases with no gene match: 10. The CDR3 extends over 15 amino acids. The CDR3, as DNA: TGTGCCAGCAGTCCTCCGACAGGGAGGGGTGAAAAACTGTTTTTT. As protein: CASSPPTGRGEKLFF. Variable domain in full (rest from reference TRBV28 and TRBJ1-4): DVKVTQSSRYLVKRTGEKVFLECVQDMDHENMFWYRQDPGLGLRLIYFSYDVKMKEKGDIPEGYSVSREKKERFSLILESASTNQTSMYLCASSPPTGRGEKLFFGSGTQLSVL.

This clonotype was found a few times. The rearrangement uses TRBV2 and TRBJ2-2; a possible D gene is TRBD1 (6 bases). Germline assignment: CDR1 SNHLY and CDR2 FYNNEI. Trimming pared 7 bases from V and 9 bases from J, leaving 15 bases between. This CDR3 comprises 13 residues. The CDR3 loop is CASTLGHLWELFF. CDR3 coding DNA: TGTGCCAGCACTCTGGGACATCTGTGGGAGCTGTTTTTT.

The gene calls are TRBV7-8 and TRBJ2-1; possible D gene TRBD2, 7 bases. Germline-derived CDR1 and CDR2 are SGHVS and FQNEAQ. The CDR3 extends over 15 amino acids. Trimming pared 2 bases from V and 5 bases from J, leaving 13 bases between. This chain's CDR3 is CASSLLAGADNEQFF. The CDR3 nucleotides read TGTGCCAGCAGCTTATTGGCGGGGGCGGACAATGAGCAGTTCTTC.

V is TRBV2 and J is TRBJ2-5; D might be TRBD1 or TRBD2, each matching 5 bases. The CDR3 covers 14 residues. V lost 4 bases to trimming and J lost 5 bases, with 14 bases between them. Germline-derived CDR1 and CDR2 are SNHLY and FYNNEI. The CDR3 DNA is TGTGCCAGCAGTGGAGGGGCAGGAAGGGAGACCCAGTACTTC. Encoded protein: CASSGGAGRETQYF.

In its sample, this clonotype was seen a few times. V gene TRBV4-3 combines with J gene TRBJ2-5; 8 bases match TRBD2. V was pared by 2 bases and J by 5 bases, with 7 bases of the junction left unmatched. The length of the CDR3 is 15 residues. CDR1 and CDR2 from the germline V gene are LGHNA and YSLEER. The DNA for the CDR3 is TGCGCCAGCAGCCAACGGGGGGGTGTGGTGGAGACCCAGTACTTC. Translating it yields CASSQRGGVVETQYF.

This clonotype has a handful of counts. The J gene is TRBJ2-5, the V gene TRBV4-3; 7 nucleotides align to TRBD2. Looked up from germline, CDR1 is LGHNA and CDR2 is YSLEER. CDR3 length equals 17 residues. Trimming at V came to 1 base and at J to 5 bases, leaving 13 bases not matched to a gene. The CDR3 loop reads CASSQGFGGSGLETQYF. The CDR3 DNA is TGCGCCAGCAGCCAAGGTTTCGGCGGGAGCGGGCTTGAGACCCAGTACTTC.

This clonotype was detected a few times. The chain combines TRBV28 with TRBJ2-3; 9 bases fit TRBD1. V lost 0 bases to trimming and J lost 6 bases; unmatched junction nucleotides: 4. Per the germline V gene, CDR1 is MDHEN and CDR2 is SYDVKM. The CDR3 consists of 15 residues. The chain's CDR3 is CASSLWGQGSDTQYF. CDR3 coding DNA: TGTGCCAGCAGTTTATGGGGACAGGGATCGGATACGCAGTATTTT.

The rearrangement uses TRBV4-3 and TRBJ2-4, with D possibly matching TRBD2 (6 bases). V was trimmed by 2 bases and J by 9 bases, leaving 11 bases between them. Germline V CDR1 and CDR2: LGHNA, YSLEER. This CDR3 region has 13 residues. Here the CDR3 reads CASSQTTSSIQYF. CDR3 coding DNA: TGCGCCAGCAGCCAAACGACTAGTAGCATTCAGTACTTC.